The clone carrying this T cell receptor (beta chain) appeared once. Its antigen is still unknown. The protocol was immunoSEQ multiplex PCR, while the TCRdb copy is restricted to in-frame clones and leaves out a portion. The sample carries about 51,000 clones, about 76% recorded once. The CDR3 covers 15 residues. The V gene's germline CDR1 is SGHTA and CDR2 FQGNSA. The V gene lost 5 bases and the J gene lost 5 bases, with 18 bases spanning the gap. The record originates from a study of radiotherapy plus CTLA-4 blockade in lung cancer. Points from the study as a whole: Following radiotherapy plus ipilimumab, tumor-derived TCR clones expanded in the blood.

The material sequenced was peripheral blood, taken from a patient treated with radiotherapy plus ipilimumab. The TCR was taken from a human donor with non-small cell lung cancer who had a complete response to radiotherapy plus ipilimumab. The chain combines TRBV7-2 with TRBJ2-5; a possible D gene is TRBD2 (6 bases). The chain's CDR3 is CASSPMGGRVETQYF. CDR3 in DNA: TGTGCCAGCAGCCCAATGGGGGGTCGGGTGGAGACCCAGTACTTC.